This T cell receptor beta chain was identified in a study of blood T cells in healthy people across ages. The second PCR ran roughly 6 to 11 cycles with a sample-barcoded 5' primer and J-beta primers. Using its own MiXCR run on the 5' RACE reads, TCRdb lists one record per CDR3 protein. This repertoire shows more than 1,400,000 distinct CDR3 sequences, about 40% found once; its top ten account for approximately 7.9%. The J segment lost 6 bases and the V segment lost 6 bases, leaving 8 bases of the junction unmatched. The CDR3 has 14 residues. Sequencing was carried out using blood. The receptor was derived from a woman in her late teens or twenties in good health. The rearrangement links TRBV12-3 or TRBV12-4 to TRBJ1-5; 7 bases are a match to TRBD1. The CDR3 region has the DNA TGTGCCAGCAGCAACACAGGGGATCCTCAGCCCCAGCATTTT. This codes for CASSNTGDPQPQHF.